Described below is a single T cell receptor (beta chain) sequence and its context. This clone was counted a single time. Its binding antigen is unknown. The input lacks base qualities; no much larger clone sits a single base away. The sample's time point, from its label and the paper: baseline before first vaccination. Vaccinee samples were obtained from the UK trials COV001 and COV002, which included a single-blind randomized controlled phase 2/3 trial of AZD1222 (ChAdOx1 nCoV-19) in healthy adults. For TCRbeta chain sequencing, PBMC samples from trial participants were taken at day 0 and at day 28 after the second dose. The CDR3 regions of human TCRbeta chains were subjected to immunosequencing. As for the original processing: Repertoire TCRs were matched against a reference library of SARS-CoV-2-specific TCRs generated with the MIRA antigen-specificity platform. Breadth was defined as the fraction of unique TCRs that were SARS-CoV-2-associated, and depth was defined as the fraction of total T cells that were SARS-CoV-2-associated. Using the MIRA data, each spike-specific TCR was mapped to the spike region that the TCR reacts to and placed in a CD4 or CD8 class. Log10-transformed breadth and depth values were compared by one-way ANOVA with Sidak's multiple comparisons tests. The table was pulled from immuneACCESS by TCRdb, which kept in-frame rearrangements only. Such tables lose some clones; where checked, under half of the loss comes from unresolved V genes, and the rest has no known cause. V and J calls and clone size are those listed in that table; D and trimming were worked out from the DNA. The sample table shows 55,000 to 70,000 clones, and 80% are seen once. 9% to 13% of the sample belongs to the ten largest clones.

This sample is drawn from a study of T cell responses to AZD1222 COVID-19 vaccine (dated by TCRdb to about 2021). Study-wide context: AZD1222 recipients given second doses at about 4 weeks or at about 12 weeks were pooled, since spike-specific TCR depth and breadth were not found to differ between the two schedules. A total of approximately 250 trial participants underwent TCR sequencing, of whom around 210 had received two doses of AZD1222 and roughly 26 had received two doses of the MenACWY control vaccine. Trial participants were enrolled by age into 18-55, 56-69 and 70-plus year subgroups, with approximately 160, 26 and 62 TCR-sequenced participants respectively.

The CDR3 has 14 amino acids, counting the end cysteine and phenylalanine. Only the CDR3 portion is preserved as DNA: 42 bases, with reading frame beginning at the first base. The germline V gene gives CDR1 as MNHEY and CDR2 as SVGAGI. Trimming costs V 7 bases and J 0 bases, and their ends lie 10 bases apart. General study outcomes and caveats: Only five to seven AZD1222 recipients were SARS-CoV-2 seropositive at baseline, limiting conclusions about previously exposed vaccinees. No day 14 peak-response samples were available, so repertoires were characterized only after the peak T cell response. Epitopes outside the regions mutated in the B.1.351 and B.1.1.7 variants were reportedly recognized by nearly half of the unique spike-specific TCRs. Spike-specific TCR breadth and depth rose significantly after two AZD1222 doses compared with day 0 and with MenACWY recipients. Participants were mostly white British, with more females than males. The authors suggested clonal diversity may have been underestimated. The 56-69-year group was small, and its depth increase did not reach significance, likely because of low power. The whole spike protein was spanned by vaccine-associated CD4 TCRs, and dominant responses were seen in regions 160-218 and 743-854.

The rearrangement joined TRBV6-5 to TRBJ1-3; no D segment can be confidently identified. The receptor was derived from an adult in good health. The starting material was peripheral blood, obtained on day 0 of AZD1222 vaccination. The CDR3 sequence is CASKADYSGNTIYF. The DNA reads as follows: TGTGCCAGCAAGGCCGACTACTCTGGAAACACCATATATTTT.